This T cell receptor beta chain originates from a study of blood T cell repertoires in COVID-19. Whole-study context: The United States, Italy and Spain provided the acute and convalescent COVID-19 samples.

Germline V CDR1 and CDR2: GTSNPN, SVGIG (reference sequence). Deletions cut 2 bases from V and 1 base from J, with 12 bases between. This CDR3 has 15 residues. Study processing details: The assay estimated nucleated cells by amplifying reference gene primers. TCRdb keeps only in-frame clones here, not all; method: immunoSEQ multiplex PCR. The V and J calls and clone size come from that table; D and trimming were worked out from the DNA. The repertoire holds roughly 26,000 clones, with nearly 95% as singletons. This TCR came from a human donor in a cohort sampled during active COVID-19. The chain recombines TRBV30 with TRBJ2-1; D is possibly TRBD1 (5 bases). The sequenced material came from peripheral blood. This CDR3 is CAWSRGRDSYNEQFF. The CDR3 DNA follows: TGTGCCTGGAGTAGGGGCAGGGATTCCTACAATGAGCAGTTCTTC. The whole variable domain, remainder taken from reference TRBV30 and TRBJ2-1, is SQTIHQWPATLVQPVGSPLSLECTVEGTSNPNLYWYRQAAGRGLQLLFYSVGIGQISSEVPQNLSASRPQDRQFILSSKKLLLSDSGFYLCAWSRGRDSYNEQFFGPGTRLTVL.